This T cell receptor beta chain stems from a study of T cells after posttransplantation cyclophosphamide. This CDR3 is built from 14 residues. V lost 5 bases to trimming and J lost 5 bases; unmatched junction nucleotides: 4. Germline V CDR1 and CDR2: MNHNS, SASEGT. Assay used: immunoSEQ multiplex PCR; TCRdb lists only in-frame clones, some missing. This sample has roughly 25,000 clones, each found more than once. This clone was counted at least ten times. Busulfan-fludarabine conditioning, marrow transplant, and cyclophosphamide on days +3 and +4 were administered. The sequence was collected from a male patient in his late teens or twenties who received an allogeneic stem cell transplant from a related donor, was CMV-positive, and had no GVHD. Some of the T cells may derive from the graft donor. The chain is built from TRBV6-1 and TRBJ2-2, with 8 nucleotides matching TRBD1. Sequenced here: PBMCs, sampled after allogeneic stem cell transplant with posttransplant cyclophosphamide. The CDR3 here is CASSSTGGTGELFF. The CDR3 nucleotides are TGTGCCAGCAGTTCCACAGGGGGGACCGGGGAGCTGTTTTTT.